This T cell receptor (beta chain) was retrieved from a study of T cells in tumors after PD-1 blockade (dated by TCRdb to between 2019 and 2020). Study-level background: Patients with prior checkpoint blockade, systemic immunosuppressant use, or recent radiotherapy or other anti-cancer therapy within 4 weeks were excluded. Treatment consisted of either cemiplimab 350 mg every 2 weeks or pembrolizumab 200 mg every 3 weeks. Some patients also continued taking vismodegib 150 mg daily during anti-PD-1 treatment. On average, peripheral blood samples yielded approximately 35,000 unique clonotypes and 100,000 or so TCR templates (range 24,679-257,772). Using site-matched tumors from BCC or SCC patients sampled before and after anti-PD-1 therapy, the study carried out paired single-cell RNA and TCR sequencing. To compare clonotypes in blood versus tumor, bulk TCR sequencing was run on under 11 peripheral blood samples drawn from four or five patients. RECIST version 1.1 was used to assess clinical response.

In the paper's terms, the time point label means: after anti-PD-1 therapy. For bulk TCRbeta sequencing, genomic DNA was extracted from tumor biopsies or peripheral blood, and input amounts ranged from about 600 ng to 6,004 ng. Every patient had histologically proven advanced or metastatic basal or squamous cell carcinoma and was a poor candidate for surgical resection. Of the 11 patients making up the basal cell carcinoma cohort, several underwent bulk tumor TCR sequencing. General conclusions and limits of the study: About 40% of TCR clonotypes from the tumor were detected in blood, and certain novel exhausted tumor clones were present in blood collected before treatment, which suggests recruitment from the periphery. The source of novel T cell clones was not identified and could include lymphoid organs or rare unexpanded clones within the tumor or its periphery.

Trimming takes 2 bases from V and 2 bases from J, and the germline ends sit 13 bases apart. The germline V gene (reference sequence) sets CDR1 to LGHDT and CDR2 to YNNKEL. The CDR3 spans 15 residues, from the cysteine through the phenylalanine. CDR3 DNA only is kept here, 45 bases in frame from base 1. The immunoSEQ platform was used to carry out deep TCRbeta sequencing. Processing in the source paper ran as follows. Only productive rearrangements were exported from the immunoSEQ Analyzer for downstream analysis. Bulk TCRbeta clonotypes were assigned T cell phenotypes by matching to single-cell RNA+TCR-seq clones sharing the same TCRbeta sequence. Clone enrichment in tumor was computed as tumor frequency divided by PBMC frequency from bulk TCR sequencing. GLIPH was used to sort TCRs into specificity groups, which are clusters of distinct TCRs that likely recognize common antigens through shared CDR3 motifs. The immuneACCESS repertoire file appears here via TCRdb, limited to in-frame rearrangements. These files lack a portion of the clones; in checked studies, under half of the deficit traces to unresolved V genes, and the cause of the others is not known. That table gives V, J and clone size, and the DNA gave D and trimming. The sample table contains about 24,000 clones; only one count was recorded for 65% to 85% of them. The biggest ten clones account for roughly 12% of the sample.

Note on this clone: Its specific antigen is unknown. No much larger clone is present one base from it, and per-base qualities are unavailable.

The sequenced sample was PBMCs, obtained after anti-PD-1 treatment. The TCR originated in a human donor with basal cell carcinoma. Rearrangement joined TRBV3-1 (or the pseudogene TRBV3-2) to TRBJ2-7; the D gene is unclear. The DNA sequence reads TGTGCCAGCAGCCAACTAACGGCCGAGCCCTACGAGCAGTACTTC. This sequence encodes CASSQLTAEPYEQYF.